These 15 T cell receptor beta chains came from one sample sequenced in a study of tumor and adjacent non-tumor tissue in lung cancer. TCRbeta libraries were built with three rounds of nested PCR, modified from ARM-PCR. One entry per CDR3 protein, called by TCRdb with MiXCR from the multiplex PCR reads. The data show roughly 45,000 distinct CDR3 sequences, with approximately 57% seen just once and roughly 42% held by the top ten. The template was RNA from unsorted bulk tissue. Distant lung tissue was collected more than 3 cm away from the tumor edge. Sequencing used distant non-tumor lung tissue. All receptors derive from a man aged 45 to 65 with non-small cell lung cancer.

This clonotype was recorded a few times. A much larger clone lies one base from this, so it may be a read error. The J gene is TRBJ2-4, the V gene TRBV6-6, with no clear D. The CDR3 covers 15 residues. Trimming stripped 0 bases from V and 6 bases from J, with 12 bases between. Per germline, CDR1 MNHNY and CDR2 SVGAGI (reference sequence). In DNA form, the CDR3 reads TGTGCCAGCAGTTACTCGATGGACGGTCGAAACATTCAGTACTTC. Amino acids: CASSYSMDGRNIQYF.

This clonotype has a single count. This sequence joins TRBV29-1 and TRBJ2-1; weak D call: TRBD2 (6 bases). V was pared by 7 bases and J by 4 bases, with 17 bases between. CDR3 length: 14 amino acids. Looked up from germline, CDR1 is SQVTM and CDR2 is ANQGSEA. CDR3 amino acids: CSAVSSVVYNEQFF. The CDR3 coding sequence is TGCAGCGCCGTCTCTAGCGTGGTTTACAATGAGCAGTTCTTC.

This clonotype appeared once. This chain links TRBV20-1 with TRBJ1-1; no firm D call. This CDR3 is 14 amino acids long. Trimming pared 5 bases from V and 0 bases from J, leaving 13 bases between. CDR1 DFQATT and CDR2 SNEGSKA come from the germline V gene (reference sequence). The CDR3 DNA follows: TGCAGTGCTGGCGGGGTACAAATGAACACTGAAGCTTTCTTT. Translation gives CSAGGVQMNTEAFF.

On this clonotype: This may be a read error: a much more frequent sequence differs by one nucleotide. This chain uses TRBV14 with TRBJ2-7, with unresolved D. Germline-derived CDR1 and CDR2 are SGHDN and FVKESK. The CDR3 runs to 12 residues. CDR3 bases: TGTACCAGCAGCCAAGATTGGCGAGAGCAGTACTTC. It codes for CTSSQDWREQYF. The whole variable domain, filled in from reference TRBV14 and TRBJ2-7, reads EAGVTQFPSHSVIEKGQTVTLRCDPISGHDNLYWYRRVMGKEIKFLLHFVKESKQDESGMPNNRFLAERTGGTYSTLKVQPAELEDSGVYFCTSSQDWREQYFGPGTRLTVT.

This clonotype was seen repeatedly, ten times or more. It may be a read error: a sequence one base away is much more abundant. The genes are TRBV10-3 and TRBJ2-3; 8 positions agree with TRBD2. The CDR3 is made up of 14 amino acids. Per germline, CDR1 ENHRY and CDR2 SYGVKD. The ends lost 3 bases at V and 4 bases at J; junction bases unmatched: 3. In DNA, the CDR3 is TGTGCCATCAGTGAACTAGCGGTCGCAGATACGCAGTATTTT. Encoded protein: CAISELAVADTQYF.

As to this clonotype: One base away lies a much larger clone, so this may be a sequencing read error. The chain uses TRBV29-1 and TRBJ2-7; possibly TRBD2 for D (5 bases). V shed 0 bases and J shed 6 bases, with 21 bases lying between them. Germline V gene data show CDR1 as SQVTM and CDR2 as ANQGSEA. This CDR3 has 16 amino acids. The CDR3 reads CSVEDLGRTDYREQYF. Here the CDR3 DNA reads TGCAGCGTTGAAGATCTAGGACGTACAGACTACCGCGAGCAGTACTTC.

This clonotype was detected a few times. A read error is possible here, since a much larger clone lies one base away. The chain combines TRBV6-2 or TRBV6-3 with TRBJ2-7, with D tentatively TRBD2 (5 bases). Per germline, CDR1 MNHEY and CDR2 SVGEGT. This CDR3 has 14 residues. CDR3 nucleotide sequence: TGTGTCAGCAGTTCCCTAGCCGTATCCTACGAGCAGTACTTC. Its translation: CVSSSLAVSYEQYF.

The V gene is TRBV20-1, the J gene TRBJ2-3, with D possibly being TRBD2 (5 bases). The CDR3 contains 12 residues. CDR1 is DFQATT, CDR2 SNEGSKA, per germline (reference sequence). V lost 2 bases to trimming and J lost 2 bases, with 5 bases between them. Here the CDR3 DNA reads TGCAGTGCTAGACGGGACACAGATACGCAGTATTTT. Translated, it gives CSARRDTDTQYF.

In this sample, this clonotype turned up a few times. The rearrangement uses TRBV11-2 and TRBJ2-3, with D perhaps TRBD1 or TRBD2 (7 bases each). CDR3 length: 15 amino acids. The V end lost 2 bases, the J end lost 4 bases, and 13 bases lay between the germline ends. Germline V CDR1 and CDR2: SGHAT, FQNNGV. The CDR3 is CASSLIRGRADTQYF. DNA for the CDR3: TGTGCCAGCAGCTTAATCAGGGGGAGGGCAGATACGCAGTATTTT. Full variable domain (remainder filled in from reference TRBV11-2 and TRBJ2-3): EAGVAQSPRYKIIEKRQSVAFWCNPISGHATLYWYQQILGQGPKLLIQFQNNGVVDDSQLPKDRFSAERLKGVDSTLKIQPAKLEDSAVYLCASSLIRGRADTQYFGPGTRLTVL.

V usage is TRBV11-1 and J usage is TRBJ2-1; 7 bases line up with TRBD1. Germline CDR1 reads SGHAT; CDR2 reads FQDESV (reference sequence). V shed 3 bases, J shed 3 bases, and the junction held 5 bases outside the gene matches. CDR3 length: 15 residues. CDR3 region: CASSLDRQGYNEQFF. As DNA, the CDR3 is TGTGCCAGCAGCTTGGACAGACAGGGCTACAATGAGCAGTTCTTC.

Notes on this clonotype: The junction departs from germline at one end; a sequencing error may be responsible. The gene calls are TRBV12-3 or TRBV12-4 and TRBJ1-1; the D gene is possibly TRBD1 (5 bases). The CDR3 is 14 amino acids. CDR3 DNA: TGTGCCAGCGGTTTCGGAGGGGTGTCCGCTGAAGTTTTCTTT. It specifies CASGFGGVSAEVFF.

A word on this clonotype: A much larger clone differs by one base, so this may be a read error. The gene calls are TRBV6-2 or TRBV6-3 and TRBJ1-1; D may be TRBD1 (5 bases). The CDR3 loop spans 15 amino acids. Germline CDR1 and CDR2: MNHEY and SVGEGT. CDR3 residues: CAGRPGGGANTEAFF. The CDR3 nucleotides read TGTGCCGGCAGGCCGGGGGGGGGAGCGAACACTGAAGCTTTCTTT.

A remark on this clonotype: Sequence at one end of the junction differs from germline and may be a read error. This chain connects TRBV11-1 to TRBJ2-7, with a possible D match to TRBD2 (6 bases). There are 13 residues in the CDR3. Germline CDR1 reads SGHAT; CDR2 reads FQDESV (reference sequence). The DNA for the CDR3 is TGTGCCAGCAGTTTAACGGGAGTCTTGGAGCAGCACTTC. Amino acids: CASSLTGVLEQHF.

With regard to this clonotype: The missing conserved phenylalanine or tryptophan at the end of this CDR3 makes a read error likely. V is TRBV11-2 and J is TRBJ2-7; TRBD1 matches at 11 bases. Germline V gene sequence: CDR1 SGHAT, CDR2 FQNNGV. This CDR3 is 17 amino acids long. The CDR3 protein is CSSSLGTGGGSSYEQYL. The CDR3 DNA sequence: TGTTCCAGCAGCTTAGGGACAGGGGGTGGCAGCTCCTACGAGCAGTACTTA.

The chain's CDR3 is CASSDLAGTSYAKYF. In DNA form, the CDR3 reads TGTGCCAGCAGTGACCTGGCCGGGACTAGCTACGCGAAGTACTTC. This sequence joins TRBV2 and TRBJ2-5; TRBD2 matches 9 bases. This CDR3 contains 15 residues. V shed 3 bases, J shed 12 bases, and the junction held 14 bases outside the gene matches. Germline CDR1 and CDR2: SNHLY and FYNNEI.